This T cell receptor (beta chain) was sequenced during a study of blood T cell repertoires in COVID-19 (dated by TCRdb to about 2020). General notes on the study: The collaborator samples originated in the United States, Italy and Spain and spanned the acute and convalescent phases of COVID-19. The samples were drawn from the first 160 participants of the ongoing ImmuneRACE study and from some 1,300 subjects provided by 6 global collaborators. The repertoires were released in a freely available public database intended as a resource for research on the immune response to SARS-CoV-2. HLA class I and class II types, where available, came from metadata supplied by the sample provider rather than from assay-based typing. The prospective study material was composed of cDNA or gDNA derived from T cells, B-cell-depleted T cells, or PBMCs. Deeply sampled blood TCRbeta repertoires from subjects exposed to, actively infected with, or recovered from COVID-19 were included in the dataset. A de-identified subject ID, COVID-19 status, age in years and sex were almost always included in the sample metadata.

In the prospective study, participants were roughly 18 to 100 years old, resided in about two dozen geographic areas of the United States, and were enrolled through a virtual design. In the prospective study, cohorts were assigned on the basis of participant-reported clinical history obtained from a screening survey and a study questionnaire. Exposed participants had been in contact with someone with a PCR-confirmed or clinician-diagnosed COVID-19 case within 2 weeks of study entry. In the prospective study, mobile phlebotomists collected whole blood, serum and a nasopharyngeal or oropharyngeal swab from each participant. Additional blood draws and questionnaires over an approximately 2-month period could optionally be provided by prospective study participants. Before DNA extraction, blood samples from the prospective study were shipped at room temperature or frozen. With regard to this clone: No cognate antigen has been identified for it. No much larger clonotype is one base removed from it; base qualities were not supplied.

Broader findings and caveats from the paper: How much clinical and demographic metadata was included differed by source and by participant, and the metadata was provided uncurated.

TCRbeta CDR3 regions were amplified from genomic DNA by means of the immunoSEQ Assay, a bias-controlled multiplex PCR. On the study's bioinformatics: The number of nucleated cells in each sample was estimated from the amplification of reference gene primers within the assay. Sequence reads were collapsed and filtered to measure the absolute abundance of every unique TCRbeta CDR3 rearrangement. For each sample, productive Simpson clonality was calculated by taking the square root of Simpson's diversity index across productive rearrangements. TCRdb carries this immuneACCESS record with in-frame sequences only. Its versions omit some clonotypes, under half of them owing to an unresolved V gene in the studies checked, with the rest unexplained. V and J calls and clone size are copied from that table; D and trimming were computed from the DNA. For this sample the table gives roughly 150,000 clones, of which 70% to 85% were detected only once. Approximately 1.6% of the sample is in the top ten clones.

For CDR1 and CDR2, the germline V gene lists MDHEN and SYDVKM. Relative to germline, V is missing 8 bases and J is missing 4 bases, with 11 bases of the junction outside any gene match. The CDR3 holds 15 amino acids from the cysteine to the phenylalanine. The sequence is cut down to CDR3 DNA, 45 bases in frame from base 1. Source material: PBMCs or T cells enriched from blood (not recorded which). The V and J genes are TRBV28 and TRBJ2-7; 10 nucleotides in the junction match TRBD1. The origin of this receptor is a woman under 30 who had been exposed to COVID-19. The nucleotide sequence reads TGTGCCAGCTCACTTCCGGGACAGGGGATGTACGAGCAGTACTTC. Its translation reads: CASSLPGQGMYEQYF. Full variable domain (CDR3 extended with the reference TRBV28 and TRBJ2-7 proteins): DVKVTQSSRYLVKRTGEKVFLECVQDMDHENMFWYRQDPGLGLRLIYFSYDVKMKEKGDIPEGYSVSREKKERFSLILESASTNQTSMYLCASSLPGQGMYEQYFGPGTRLTVT.